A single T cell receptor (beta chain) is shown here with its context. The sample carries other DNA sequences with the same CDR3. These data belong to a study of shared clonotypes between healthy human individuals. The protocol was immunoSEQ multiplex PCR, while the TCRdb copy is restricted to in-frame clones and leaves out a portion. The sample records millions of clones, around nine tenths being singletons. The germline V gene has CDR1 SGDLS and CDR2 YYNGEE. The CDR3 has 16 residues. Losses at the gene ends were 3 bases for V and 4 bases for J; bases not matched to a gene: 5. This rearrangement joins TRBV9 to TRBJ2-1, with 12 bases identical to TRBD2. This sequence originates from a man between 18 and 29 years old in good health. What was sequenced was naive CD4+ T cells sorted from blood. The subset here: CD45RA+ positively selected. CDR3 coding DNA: TGTGCCAGCAGCGCTCTAGCGGGGGGGCTATACAATGAGCAGTTCTTC. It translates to CASSALAGGLYNEQFF.